A selection of T cell receptor beta chains follows, all from one sample in a study of blood T cell repertoires in COVID-19. Assay: immunoSEQ multiplex PCR; the TCRdb copy retains only in-frame clones and omits some. Of roughly 180,000 clones in the sample, about nine tenths were seen once. Sample: PBMCs or T cells enriched from blood (not recorded which). Every receptor here comes from a woman in her thirties who had recovered from COVID-19. Each CDR3 is given with its conserved first and last residue. The order of the fields is clone size, D gene, J gene, V gene, CDR3 protein, CDR3 DNA. A D gene is named only where the DNA matches it firmly. For some rows the clone size is stated as once, few or many, or as a class when expanded; others skip it.

size: .; D: .; J: TRBJ1-1; V: TRBV19; CDR3: CASSIGGALNTEAFF; DNA: TGTGCCAGTAGTATTGGTGGAGCTCTGAACACTGAAGCTTTCTTT
size: .; D: TRBD2; J: TRBJ2-5; V: TRBV9; CDR3: CASSVGTSGGDPKETQYF; DNA: TGTGCCAGCAGCGTTGGGACTAGCGGGGGGGACCCCAAAGAGACCCAGTACTTC
size: .; D: TRBD2; J: TRBJ2-7; V: TRBV5-6; CDR3: CASSAGTSYEQYF; DNA: TGTGCCAGCAGCGCGGGGACTAGCTACGAGCAGTACTTC
size: .; D: TRBD1; J: TRBJ2-7; V: TRBV30; CDR3: CAWTRDSSSYEQYF; DNA: TGTGCCTGGACCCGGGACAGTAGCTCCTACGAGCAGTACTTC
size: .; D: .; J: TRBJ2-5; V: TRBV29-1; CDR3: CSATGTETQYF; DNA: TGCAGCGCCACCGGTACAGAGACCCAGTACTTC
size: .; D: TRBD2; J: TRBJ2-3; V: TRBV5-8; CDR3: CASSFGLAGADTQYF; DNA: TGTGCCAGCAGCTTTGGACTAGCGGGAGCAGATACGCAGTATTTT
size: .; D: .; J: TRBJ2-5; V: TRBV7-8; CDR3: CASSLAVRDGTQYF; DNA: TGTGCCAGCAGCTTAGCAGTGCGGGATGGGACCCAGTACTTC
size: .; D: .; J: TRBJ1-6; V: TRBV21-1; CDR3: CASSKELVFRGAGSPLHF; DNA: TGTGCCAGCAGCAAAGAGTTGGTCTTTCGGGGGGCCGGTTCACCCCTCCACTTT
size: .; D: .; J: TRBJ1-2; V: TRBV29-1; CDR3: CSVTGQNYGYTF; DNA: TGCAGCGTCACCGGACAGAACTATGGCTACACCTTC
size: .; D: .; J: TRBJ2-7; V: TRBV18; CDR3: CASSPIRDTTYEQYF; DNA: TGTGCCAGCTCACCGATCCGGGACACTACCTACGAGCAGTACTTC
size: .; D: .; J: TRBJ1-4; V: TRBV2; CDR3: CASSWGRGTNEKLFF; DNA: TGTGCCAGCAGTTGGGGGAGGGGAACTAATGAAAAACTGTTTTTT
size: .; D: TRBD1; J: TRBJ1-1; V: TRBV4-3; CDR3: CASSQKPGGEVEAFF; DNA: TGCGCCAGCAGCCAAAAGCCAGGGGGAGAGGTTGAAGCTTTCTTT
size: .; D: TRBD1; J: TRBJ1-1; V: TRBV30; CDR3: CAWSAGTGPTEAFF; DNA: TGTGCCTGGAGTGCCGGGACAGGGCCGACTGAAGCTTTCTTT
size: .; D: .; J: TRBJ1-5; V: TRBV28; CDR3: CASIRGGGNQPQHF; DNA: TGTGCCAGCATCCGCGGAGGCGGCAATCAGCCCCAGCATTTT
size: few; D: TRBD1; J: TRBJ2-7; V: TRBV27; CDR3: CASSLSGTGSSYEQYF; DNA: TGTGCCAGCAGTTTAAGTGGGACAGGGAGCTCCTACGAGCAGTACTTC
size: few; D: TRBD1; J: TRBJ1-1; V: TRBV5-1; CDR3: CASSLAIQGGSSRSTEAFF; DNA: TGCGCCAGCAGCTTGGCCATACAGGGGGGCAGTAGTAGGAGTACTGAAGCTTTCTTT
size: .; D: TRBD2; J: TRBJ2-2; V: TRBV9; CDR3: CASSPSGGAGGELFF; DNA: TGTGCCAGCAGCCCCAGCGGGGGGGCAGGCGGGGAGCTGTTTTTT
size: .; D: .; J: TRBJ1-1; V: TRBV14; CDR3: CASSRHPDTEAFF; DNA: TGTGCCAGCAGCCGCCACCCGGACACTGAAGCTTTCTTT
size: .; D: TRBD2; J: TRBJ2-3; V: TRBV24-1; CDR3: CATSDANLAGEVRTQYF; DNA: TGTGCCACCAGTGATGCAAATTTAGCGGGAGAAGTGAGGACGCAGTATTTT
size: .; D: TRBD1; J: TRBJ1-5; V: TRBV15; CDR3: CATSRAGGTAGDQPQHF; DNA: TGTGCCACCAGCAGAGCGGGGGGGACAGCGGGAGATCAGCCCCAGCATTTT
size: .; D: .; J: TRBJ2-7; V: TRBV5-4; CDR3: CASSLDSGSEQYF; DNA: TGTGCCAGCAGCTTGGATTCGGGATCCGAGCAGTACTTC
size: .; D: .; J: TRBJ2-7; V: TRBV3-1/TRBV3-2; CDR3: CASSQGPGRPYEQYF; DNA: TGTGCCAGCAGCCAAGGGCCGGGAAGACCCTACGAGCAGTACTTC
size: once; D: .; J: TRBJ1-3; V: TRBV7-9; CDR3: CASSLGQGLSGNTIYF; DNA: TGTGCCAGCAGCTTAGGTCAGGGCCTCTCTGGAAACACCATATATTTT
size: .; D: .; J: TRBJ1-4; V: TRBV7-2; CDR3: CASSLVGGRSGEKLFF; DNA: TGTGCCAGCAGCTTAGTGGGTGGTAGGAGTGGTGAAAAACTGTTTTTT
size: .; D: .; J: TRBJ1-2; V: TRBV11-2; CDR3: CASSPAWGEGYTF; DNA: TGTGCCAGCAGCCCAGCTTGGGGGGAAGGCTACACCTTC
size: .; D: .; J: TRBJ2-1; V: TRBV12-3/TRBV12-4; CDR3: CASSLWSSDQFF; DNA: TGTGCCAGCAGTTTATGGTCTAGCGACCAGTTCTTC
size: medium-sized; D: .; J: TRBJ1-3; V: TRBV19; CDR3: CASSTSAGNTIYF; DNA: TGTGCCAGTAGTACGAGCGCTGGAAACACCATATATTTT
size: .; D: TRBD2; J: TRBJ2-1; V: TRBV28; CDR3: CASSSPGLAGGNEQFF; DNA: TGTGCCAGCAGTTCTCCAGGACTAGCGGGAGGCAATGAGCAGTTCTTC
size: .; D: TRBD2; J: TRBJ2-5; V: TRBV4-2; CDR3: CASSQDGRRVSGRWETQYF; DNA: TGTGCCAGCAGCCAAGATGGGAGACGGGTTAGCGGGAGATGGGAGACCCAGTACTTC
size: once; D: .; J: TRBJ1-1; V: TRBV29-1; CDR3: CSVGQGVPEAFF; DNA: TGCAGCGTTGGGCAGGGCGTCCCTGAAGCTTTCTTT
size: .; D: TRBD1; J: TRBJ1-5; V: TRBV12-5; CDR3: CASGQNRDREGISNQPQHF; DNA: TGTGCTAGTGGTCAGAACCGGGACAGGGAGGGAATAAGCAATCAGCCCCAGCATTTT
size: .; D: .; J: TRBJ2-7; V: TRBV6-5; CDR3: CASQAGGSYEQYF; DNA: TGTGCCAGCCAAGCCGGCGGCTCCTACGAGCAGTACTTC
size: .; D: .; J: TRBJ2-7; V: TRBV27; CDR3: CASSRDSRAEQYF; DNA: TGTGCCAGCAGTCGTGACAGCCGGGCCGAGCAGTACTTC
size: .; D: .; J: TRBJ1-1; V: TRBV29-1; CDR3: CSVVQGSAEAFF; DNA: TGCAGCGTCGTACAGGGAAGCGCTGAAGCTTTCTTT
size: .; D: TRBD1; J: TRBJ1-2; V: TRBV19; CDR3: CASSPQGAGYGYTF; DNA: TGTGCCAGTAGTCCCCAGGGGGCCGGCTATGGCTACACCTTC
size: .; D: TRBD1; J: TRBJ2-2; V: TRBV6-5; CDR3: CASSFNGQGNTGELFF; DNA: TGTGCCAGCAGTTTCAACGGACAGGGGAACACCGGGGAGCTGTTTTTT
size: .; D: TRBD1; J: TRBJ1-1; V: TRBV15; CDR3: CATSGPTGRGTEAFF; DNA: TGTGCCACCAGCGGACCGACAGGGAGAGGCACTGAAGCTTTCTTT
size: .; D: .; J: TRBJ2-5; V: TRBV27; CDR3: CASSSRQTQETQYF; DNA: TGTGCCAGCAGTTCCCGACAGACCCAAGAGACCCAGTACTTC
size: .; D: .; J: TRBJ1-2; V: TRBV29-1; CDR3: CSARSTGGYTF; DNA: TGCAGCGCCCGGTCGACGGGAGGCTACACCTTC
size: .; D: TRBD1; J: TRBJ1-5; V: TRBV10-3; CDR3: CAISGSEGAGQPQHF; DNA: TGTGCCATCAGTGGGTCCGAGGGGGCAGGTCAGCCCCAGCATTTT
size: .; D: TRBD1; J: TRBJ1-1; V: TRBV7-8; CDR3: CASSAGGLTEAFF; DNA: TGTGCCAGCAGCGCAGGGGGCTTGACTGAAGCTTTCTTT
size: .; D: .; J: TRBJ2-2; V: TRBV9; CDR3: CASSVAIGGELFF; DNA: TGTGCCAGCAGCGTAGCAATCGGCGGGGAGCTGTTTTTT
size: few; D: .; J: TRBJ2-7; V: TRBV11-2; CDR3: CASSLSAGVDGGEQYF; DNA: TGTGCCAGCAGCTTATCCGCCGGGGTTGATGGTGGCGAGCAGTACTTC
size: .; D: TRBD2; J: TRBJ2-7; V: TRBV13; CDR3: CASSLGVAGGYEQYF; DNA: TGTGCCAGCAGCTTAGGCGTAGCGGGAGGCTACGAGCAGTACTTC
size: few; D: TRBD1; J: TRBJ1-4; V: TRBV18; CDR3: CASSLGQGNEKLFF; DNA: TGTGCCAGCTCACTTGGACAGGGTAATGAAAAACTGTTTTTT
size: .; D: .; J: TRBJ2-7; V: TRBV7-3; CDR3: CASSLNPGPYEQYF; DNA: TGTGCCAGCAGCTTAAACCCAGGGCCCTACGAGCAGTACTTC
size: once; D: .; J: TRBJ1-1; V: TRBV6-5; CDR3: CASSTGFPENEAFF; DNA: TGTGCCAGCAGTACAGGGTTCCCCGAGAATGAAGCTTTCTTT
size: .; D: .; J: TRBJ2-5; V: TRBV30; CDR3: CARNLGAGQYF; DNA: TGTGCCCGAAACCTGGGCGCAGGGCAATACTTC
size: .; D: TRBD1; J: TRBJ2-7; V: TRBV7-9; CDR3: CASNRQGSTYEQYF; DNA: TGTGCCAGCAACAGACAGGGGAGTACCTACGAGCAGTACTTC
size: .; D: .; J: TRBJ1-2; V: TRBV11-3; CDR3: CASSFGGNYGYTF; DNA: TGTGCCAGCAGCTTCGGGGGTAACTATGGCTACACCTTC
size: .; D: .; J: TRBJ1-4; V: TRBV4-3; CDR3: CASSQDSGEKLFF; DNA: TGCGCCAGCAGCCAAGACTCAGGGGAAAAACTGTTTTTT
size: once; D: .; J: TRBJ1-2; V: TRBV9; CDR3: CASSVGLEGEGYTF; DNA: TGTGCCAGCAGCGTAGGATTAGAGGGGGAGGGCTACACCTTC
size: .; D: .; J: TRBJ2-7; V: TRBV7-3; CDR3: CASSAQGGYEQYF; DNA: TGTGCCAGCAGCGCGCAGGGGGGCTACGAGCAGTACTTC
size: .; D: .; J: TRBJ2-6; V: TRBV6-2/TRBV6-3; CDR3: CASSYRTNSRTGGAGANVLTF; DNA: TGTGCCAGCAGTTACCGCACCAATTCTCGGACAGGCGGGGCTGGGGCCAACGTCCTGACTTTC
size: .; D: .; J: TRBJ2-7; V: TRBV29-1; CDR3: CSVGTPAYEQYF; DNA: TGCAGCGTAGGGACACCAGCCTACGAGCAGTACTTC
size: .; D: TRBD1; J: TRBJ2-1; V: TRBV7-9; CDR3: CASSFQPGQGASIEQFF; DNA: TGTGCCAGCAGCTTTCAGCCGGGACAGGGGGCCTCGATTGAGCAGTTCTTC